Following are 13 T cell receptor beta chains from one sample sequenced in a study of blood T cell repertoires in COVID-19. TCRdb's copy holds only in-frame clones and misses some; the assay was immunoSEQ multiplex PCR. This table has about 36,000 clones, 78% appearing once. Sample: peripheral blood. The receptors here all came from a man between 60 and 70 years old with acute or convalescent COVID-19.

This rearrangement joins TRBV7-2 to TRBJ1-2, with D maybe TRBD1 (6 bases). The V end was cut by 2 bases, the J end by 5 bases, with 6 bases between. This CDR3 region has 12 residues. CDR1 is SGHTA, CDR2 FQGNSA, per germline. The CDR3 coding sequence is TGTGCCAGCAGCTTACAGGGGTATGGCTACACCTTC. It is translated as CASSLQGYGYTF. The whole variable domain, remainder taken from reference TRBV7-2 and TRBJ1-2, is GAGVSQSPSNKVTEKGKDVELRCDPISGHTALYWYRQSLGQGLEFLIYFQGNSAPDKSGLPSDRFSAERTGGSVSTLTIQRTQQEDSAVYLCASSLQGYGYTFGSGTRLTVV.

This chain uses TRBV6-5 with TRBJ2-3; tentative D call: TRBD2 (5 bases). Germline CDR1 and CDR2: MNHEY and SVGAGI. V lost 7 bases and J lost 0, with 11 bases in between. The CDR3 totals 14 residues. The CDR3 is CASTASLSTDTQYF. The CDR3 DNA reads TGTGCCAGCACTGCTAGCCTGAGCACAGATACGCAGTATTTT.

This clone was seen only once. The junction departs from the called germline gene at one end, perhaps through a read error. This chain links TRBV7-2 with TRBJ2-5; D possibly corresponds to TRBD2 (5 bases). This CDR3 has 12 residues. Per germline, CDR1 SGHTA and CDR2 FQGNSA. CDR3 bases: TGTGCCAGCAGCCTAGCCGGGGAGACCCAGTACTTC. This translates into CASSLAGETQYF.

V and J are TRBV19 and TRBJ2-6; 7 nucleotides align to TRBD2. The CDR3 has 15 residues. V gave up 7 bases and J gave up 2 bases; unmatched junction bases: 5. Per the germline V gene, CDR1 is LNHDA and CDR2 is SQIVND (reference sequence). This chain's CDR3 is CASKARGAGANVLTF. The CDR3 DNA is TGTGCCAGTAAGGCCCGGGGGGCTGGGGCCAACGTCCTGACTTTC.

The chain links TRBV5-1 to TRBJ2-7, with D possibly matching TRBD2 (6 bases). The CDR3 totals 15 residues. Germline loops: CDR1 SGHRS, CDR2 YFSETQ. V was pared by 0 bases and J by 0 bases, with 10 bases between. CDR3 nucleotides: TGCGCCAGCAGCTTGGCCCCGACTAGCTCCTACGAGCAGTACTTC. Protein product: CASSLAPTSSYEQYF.

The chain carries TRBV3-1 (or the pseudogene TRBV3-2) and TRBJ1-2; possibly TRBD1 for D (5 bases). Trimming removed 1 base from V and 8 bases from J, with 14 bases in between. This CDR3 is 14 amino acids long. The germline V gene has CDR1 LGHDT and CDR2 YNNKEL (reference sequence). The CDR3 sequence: CASSQVAAGSGYTF. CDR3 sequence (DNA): TGTGCCAGCAGCCAAGTTGCGGCAGGGTCCGGCTACACCTTC.

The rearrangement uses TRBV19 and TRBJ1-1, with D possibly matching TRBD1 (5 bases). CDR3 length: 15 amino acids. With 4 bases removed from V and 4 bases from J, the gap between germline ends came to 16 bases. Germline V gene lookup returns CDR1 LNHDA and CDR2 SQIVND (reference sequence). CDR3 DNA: TGTGCCAGTAGTACTCAGGTGGGCAGGGTCACTGAAGCTTTCTTT. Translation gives CASSTQVGRVTEAFF.

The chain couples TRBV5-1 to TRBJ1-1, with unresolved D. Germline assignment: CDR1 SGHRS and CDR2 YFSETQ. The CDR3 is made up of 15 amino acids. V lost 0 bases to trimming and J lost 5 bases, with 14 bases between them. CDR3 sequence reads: CASSLAFAGITEAFF. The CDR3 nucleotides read TGCGCCAGCAGCTTGGCCTTCGCGGGGATTACTGAAGCTTTCTTT. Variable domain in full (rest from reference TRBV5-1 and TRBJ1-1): KAGVTQTPRYLIKTRGQQVTLSCSPISGHRSVSWYQQTPGQGLQFLFEYFSETQRNKGNFPGRFSGRQFSNSRSEMNVSTLELGDSALYLCASSLAFAGITEAFFGQGTRLTVV.

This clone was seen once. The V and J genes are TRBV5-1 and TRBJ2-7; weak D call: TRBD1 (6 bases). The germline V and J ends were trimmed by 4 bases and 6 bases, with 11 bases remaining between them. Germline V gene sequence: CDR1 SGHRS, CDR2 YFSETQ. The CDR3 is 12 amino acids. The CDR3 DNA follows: TGCGCCAGCAGCCGCACAGGGTCCGAGCAGTACTTC. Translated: CASSRTGSEQYF. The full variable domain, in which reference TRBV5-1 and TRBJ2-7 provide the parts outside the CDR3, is KAGVTQTPRYLIKTRGQQVTLSCSPISGHRSVSWYQQTPGQGLQFLFEYFSETQRNKGNFPGRFSGRQFSNSRSEMNVSTLELGDSALYLCASSRTGSEQYFGPGTRLTVT.

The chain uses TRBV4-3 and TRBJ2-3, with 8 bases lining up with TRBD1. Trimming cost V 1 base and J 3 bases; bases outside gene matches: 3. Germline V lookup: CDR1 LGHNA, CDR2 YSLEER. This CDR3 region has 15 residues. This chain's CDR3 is CASSQVGQGTDTQYF. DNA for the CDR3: TGCGCCAGCAGCCAAGTTGGACAGGGAACAGATACGCAGTATTTT.

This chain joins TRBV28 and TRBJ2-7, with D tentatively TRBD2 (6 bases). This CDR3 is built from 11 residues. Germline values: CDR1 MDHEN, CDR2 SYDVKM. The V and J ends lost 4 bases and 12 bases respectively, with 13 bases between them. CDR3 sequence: CASSSPGLRYF. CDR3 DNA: TGTGCCAGCAGTTCCCCCGGACTACGGTACTTC.

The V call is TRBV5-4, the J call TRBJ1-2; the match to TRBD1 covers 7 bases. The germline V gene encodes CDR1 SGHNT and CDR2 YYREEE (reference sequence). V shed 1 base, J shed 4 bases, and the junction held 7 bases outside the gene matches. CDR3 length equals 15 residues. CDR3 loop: CASSLFEGAPYGYTF. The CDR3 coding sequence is TGTGCCAGCAGCTTGTTCGAGGGGGCCCCCTATGGCTACACCTTC. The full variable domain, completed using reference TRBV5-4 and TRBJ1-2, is ETGVTQSPTHLIKTRGQQVTLRCSSQSGHNTVSWYQQALGQGPQFIFQYYREEENGRGNFPPRFSGLQFPNYSSELNVNALELDDSALYLCASSLFEGAPYGYTFGSGTRLTVV.

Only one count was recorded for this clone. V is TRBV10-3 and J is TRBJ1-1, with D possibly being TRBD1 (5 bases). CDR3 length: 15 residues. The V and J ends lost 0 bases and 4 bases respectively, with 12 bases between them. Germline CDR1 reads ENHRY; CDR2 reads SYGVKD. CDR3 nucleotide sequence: TGTGCCATCAGTGAGTCCCCGGTTCAGGGCACTGAAGCTTTCTTT. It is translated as CAISESPVQGTEAFF.